These T cell receptor beta chains were read from a single sample in a study of T cell repertoires in cytomegalovirus infection. From the reads, TCRdb called clonotypes with MiXCR, one entry per CDR3 protein. The sample holds roughly 920,000 distinct CDR3 sequences, around 30% seen once. The antigens for these receptors are not known. This specimen was cultured CD8+ T cells from PBMCs, taken from culture after CMV antigen stimulation. The receptors were gathered from a human donor in good health (CMV status not recorded). Some clones in this sample may be carry-over from other donors' samples. The CDR3 runs from the conserved cysteine through the conserved F or W. A D gene is named only where the DNA matches it firmly. The size entry is marked missing in some rows and otherwise reads once, few, many or a size class.

DNA: TGCGCCAGCAGCCAAGAAACTAGCGGGGCCTCTGGCACCGGGGAGCTGTTTTTT
CDR3: CASSQETSGASGTGELFF
V: TRBV4-3
J: TRBJ2-2
D: TRBD2
size: few

DNA: TGTGCCAGCAGCTTAACGGGGGGGACCTATGAGCAGTTCTTC
CDR3: CASSLTGGTYEQFF
V: TRBV7-3
J: TRBJ2-1
D: TRBD2
size: many

DNA: TGTGCCAGCAGCTTACCAGGCAACGAGCAGTACTTC
CDR3: CASSLPGNEQYF
V: TRBV7-8
J: TRBJ2-7
D: NA
size: many

DNA: TGTGCCAGCAGCGTAGCTACCTGGCAGCGGGAGGGCAATGAGCAGTTCTTC
CDR3: CASSVATWQREGNEQFF
V: TRBV9
J: TRBJ2-1
D: TRBD2
size: NA

DNA: TGTGCCAGCAGCCCGGACAGGGGAGGTGGCTACACCTTC
CDR3: CASSPDRGGGYTF
V: TRBV27
J: TRBJ1-2
D: TRBD1
size: NA

DNA: TGCGCCAGCAGCCAAGCGGAGTATAGCAATCAGCCCCAGCATTTT
CDR3: CASSQAEYSNQPQHF
V: TRBV4-3
J: TRBJ1-5
D: NA
size: few

DNA: TGTGCCAGCACCTCTAGGGGCTTTGAAGAGACCCAGTACTTC
CDR3: CASTSRGFEETQYF
V: TRBV11-2
J: TRBJ2-5
D: NA
size: NA

DNA: TGTGCCAGCAGTGGGGGAAGGAGCACCATATATTTT
CDR3: CASSGGRSTIYF
V: TRBV6-5
J: TRBJ1-3
D: NA
size: NA

DNA: TGTGCCAGCAGCTCCCCGGACAGGGCGAGCACAGATACGCAGTATTTT
CDR3: CASSSPDRASTDTQYF
V: TRBV9
J: TRBJ2-3
D: TRBD1
size: NA

DNA: TGTGCCAGCAGTTGGGACAGCTCCTACGAGCAGTACTTC
CDR3: CASSWDSSYEQYF
V: TRBV12-3/TRBV12-4
J: TRBJ2-7
D: TRBD1
size: many

DNA: TGTGCCAGCAGTTACTCGTCGGAAGCTGATGAGCAGTTCTTC
CDR3: CASSYSSEADEQFF
V: TRBV6-6
J: TRBJ2-1
D: NA
size: NA

DNA: TGTGCCAGCACAGACGACGGACCTGAAGCTTTCTTT
CDR3: CASTDDGPEAFF
V: TRBV7-9
J: TRBJ1-1
D: NA
size: NA

DNA: TGCGCCAGCAGCCAAGGTCGGGACAGGGCCAATTCACCCCTCCACTTT
CDR3: CASSQGRDRANSPLHF
V: TRBV4-3
J: TRBJ1-6
D: TRBD1
size: many

DNA: TGTGCCAGCTTCCGTCGAGACACAGATACGCAGTATTTT
CDR3: CASFRRDTDTQYF
V: TRBV27
J: TRBJ2-3
D: NA
size: NA

DNA: TGCGCCAGCAGCTTCCCAGGGGGCTTCGAGCAGTACTTC
CDR3: CASSFPGGFEQYF
V: TRBV5-1
J: TRBJ2-7
D: TRBD1
size: few

DNA: TGTGCCAGCAGCATAGGGGGCGGGGAGAACACCGGGGAGCTGTTTTTT
CDR3: CASSIGGGENTGELFF
V: TRBV7-8
J: TRBJ2-2
D: NA
size: NA

DNA: TGTGCCAGCGGGCCGGGGGAAGGGCTAAGGTTAAACTATGGCTACACCTTC
CDR3: CASGPGEGLRLNYGYTF
V: TRBV2
J: TRBJ1-2
D: NA
size: few

DNA: TGTGCCAGCAGCGAGGGGAACTCCTACGAGCAGTACTTC
CDR3: CASSEGNSYEQYF
V: TRBV6-6
J: TRBJ2-7
D: NA
size: few

DNA: TGTGCCAGCAGCTCCCAGGGGCCTAATGAAAAACTGTTTTTT
CDR3: CASSSQGPNEKLFF
V: TRBV7-6
J: TRBJ1-4
D: NA
size: few

DNA: TGCGCCAGCAGCCATGGGGCGGACGTAAGTGAAGCTTTCTTT
CDR3: CASSHGADVSEAFF
V: TRBV4-1
J: TRBJ1-1
D: NA
size: few

DNA: TGTGCCAGCCTAACACAGGGGGCCTGGACTGAAGCTTTCTTT
CDR3: CASLTQGAWTEAFF
V: TRBV6-5
J: TRBJ1-1
D: TRBD1
size: NA

DNA: TGTGCCAGCAGCCAGCCGGGACAGGAGTCCCCCGGGCACTACGAGCAGTACTTC
CDR3: CASSQPGQESPGHYEQYF
V: TRBV7-6
J: TRBJ2-7
D: TRBD1
size: NA

DNA: TGTGCCAGCAGCTTAACGGAGCGGGGGTTCCTCACAGATACGCAGTATTTT
CDR3: CASSLTERGFLTDTQYF
V: TRBV7-3
J: TRBJ2-3
D: TRBD2
size: many

DNA: TGTGCCAGCAGCCAGGCTTGGGGTGGACTAAACACCATATATTTT
CDR3: CASSQAWGGLNTIYF
V: TRBV14
J: TRBJ1-3
D: NA
size: NA

DNA: TGCAGCGTGATACGACTAGCGGGGCAACAAGAGACCCAGTACTTC
CDR3: CSVIRLAGQQETQYF
V: TRBV29-1
J: TRBJ2-5
D: TRBD2
size: NA

DNA: TGTGCCAGCAGAGGGACTAGCGGGGGTGCAGATACGCAGTATTTT
CDR3: CASRGTSGGADTQYF
V: TRBV12-3/TRBV12-4
J: TRBJ2-3
D: TRBD2
size: few

DNA: TGTGCCAGCAGCTTTCGACGGGGGGAGCAGTTCTTC
CDR3: CASSFRRGEQFF
V: TRBV7-6
J: TRBJ2-1
D: NA
size: NA

DNA: TGTGCCACCACAGGGAAGTCCTACAATGAGCAGTTCTTC
CDR3: CATTGKSYNEQFF
V: TRBV12-3/TRBV12-4
J: TRBJ2-1
D: NA
size: NA

DNA: TGTGCCAGTAGTGCGAGACTGGCGGGCTTACAAGAGACCCAGTACTTC
CDR3: CASSARLAGLQETQYF
V: TRBV19
J: TRBJ2-5
D: NA
size: once

DNA: TGTGCCAGTAGAGGGATGGTAGCGATATATGGACGGGATGAGCAGTTCTTC
CDR3: CASRGMVAIYGRDEQFF
V: TRBV19
J: TRBJ2-1
D: NA
size: NA

DNA: TGCGCCAGCAGCCAAGACCCTCAGGCGGTCAGGAGCTCCTACGAGCAGTACTTC
CDR3: CASSQDPQAVRSSYEQYF
V: TRBV4-1
J: TRBJ2-7
D: NA
size: NA

DNA: TGTGCTAGTGGTTTTACGAAGTCAGAACCTGTTAATTCACCCCTCCACTTT
CDR3: CASGFTKSEPVNSPLHF
V: TRBV12-5
J: TRBJ1-6
D: NA
size: few

DNA: TGTGCCAGCAAGATGGGAGGCTTATTCTTC
CDR3: CASKMGGLFF
V: TRBV6-6
J: TRBJ2-1
D: NA
size: few

DNA: TGTGCCAGCAGTTACACCGGGACTAGCGACCTCAATGAGCAGTTCTTC
CDR3: CASSYTGTSDLNEQFF
V: TRBV6-6
J: TRBJ2-1
D: TRBD2
size: NA

DNA: TGTGCCAGCAGCTTGGAAGGGACAGCGAGCGGGGAGCTGTTTTTT
CDR3: CASSLEGTASGELFF
V: TRBV5-4
J: TRBJ2-2
D: TRBD1
size: NA

DNA: TGCAGTGCTAGAGATTTGTGGGTACAGGGACAGGGTCAGCCCCAGCATTTT
CDR3: CSARDLWVQGQGQPQHF
V: TRBV20-1
J: TRBJ1-5
D: TRBD1
size: NA

DNA: TGCAGTGCTAGAGATCCCCGGGGGCCCGCCTACGAGCAGTACTTC
CDR3: CSARDPRGPAYEQYF
V: TRBV20-1
J: TRBJ2-7
D: NA
size: NA